The 9 T cell receptor beta chains in this list originate from one sample, sequenced in a study of human T cells and chemical hapten exposure. Total RNA was isolated from whole blood that had not been fractionated. TCRdb reprocessed the 5' RACE reads via MiXCR and lists one record per CDR3 protein. The data hold 110,000 or so distinct CDR3 sequences, with around 20% observed a single time. These receptors all come from a human donor in good health.

The V and J genes are TRBV29-1 and TRBJ2-7, with 8 bases that match TRBD2. The CDR3 length is 14 residues. Germline assignment: CDR1 SQVTM and CDR2 ANQGSEA. The V gene end was trimmed by 3 bases and the J gene end by 2 bases; junction bases not matched to a gene: 6. The CDR3 DNA is TGCAGCGTTGATCCCGGGACTAGTCCCTACGAGCAGTACTTC. Amino acid sequence: CSVDPGTSPYEQYF.

The chain carries TRBV6-5 and TRBJ2-7; D gene unclear. Germline CDR1 and CDR2: MNHEY and SVGAGI. CDR3 length: 15 amino acids. V was pared by 6 bases and J by 1 base, with 16 bases between. The CDR3 loop reads CASRTRTARSYEQYF. CDR3 DNA: TGTGCCAGCAGGACGCGTACAGCGAGATCCTACGAGCAGTACTTC.

This clonotype was seen only a few times. This chain joins TRBV28 and TRBJ2-7; 10 bases agree with TRBD2. The germline V gene encodes CDR1 MDHEN and CDR2 SYDVKM. The CDR3 loop spans 18 amino acids. The ends lost 3 bases at V and 0 bases at J; junction bases unmatched: 11. CDR3 residues: CASSFSLAGEEASYEQYF. The CDR3 DNA reads TGTGCCAGCAGTTTTTCTCTAGCGGGAGAGGAGGCCTCCTACGAGCAGTACTTC.

This clonotype was picked up a small number of times. CDR3 region: CASSRGLNTEAFF. CDR3 nucleotide sequence: TGTGCCAGCAGTCGGGGGTTGAACACTGAAGCTTTCTTT. The rearrangement links TRBV6-4 to TRBJ1-1, with D possibly being TRBD1 (5 bases). Trimming cost V 5 bases and J 0 bases, with 7 bases left between them. This CDR3 spans 13 amino acids. Germline V gene sequence: CDR1 MRHNA, CDR2 SNTAGT.

This clonotype was counted between two and nine times. The CDR3 here is CASSVVAGGTDTQYF. CDR3 coding DNA: TGTGCCAGCAGCGTAGTAGCGGGAGGCACAGATACGCAGTATTTT. This chain links TRBV9 with TRBJ2-3, with TRBD2 matching 9 bases. Germline trimming cut 0 bases from V and 1 base from J; bases unmatched to any gene: 0. CDR1 SGDLS and CDR2 YYNGEE come from the germline V gene. The CDR3 totals 15 residues.

The sample holds a few counts of this clonotype. This chain joins TRBV19 and TRBJ1-1; TRBD1 might be the D (5 bases). CDR1 and CDR2 from the germline V gene are LNHDA and SQIVND (reference sequence). There are 17 residues in the CDR3. Deletions cut 6 bases from V and 5 bases from J, with 25 bases between. CDR3 in amino acids: CASRGARGPQLVTEAFF. As DNA, the CDR3 is TGTGCCAGTAGGGGAGCCCGGGGACCGCAACTGGTTACTGAAGCTTTCTTT.

The rearrangement links TRBV27 to TRBJ1-3; tentative D call: TRBD1 (6 bases). Germline CDR1 MNHEY, CDR2 SMNVEV (reference sequence). V was cut by 8 bases and J by 7 bases, with 12 bases left in between. This CDR3 has 12 amino acids. CDR3 sequence (DNA): TGTGCCAGCGGACAGACGGGGAACACCATATATTTT. Translated: CASGQTGNTIYF.

In its sample, this clonotype was seen many times. The chain joins TRBV29-1 to TRBJ2-7; D could derive from TRBD1 or TRBD2 (5 bases each). The CDR3 sequence is 11 residues long. The germline CDR1 and CDR2 sequences are SQVTM and ANQGSEA. V was clipped by 4 bases and J by 2 bases, with 6 bases between them. CDR3 coding DNA: TGCAGCGTTGGGGGACCCTACGAGCAGTACTTC. Protein: CSVGGPYEQYF.

The V call is TRBV21-1, the J call TRBJ1-5; the table's D call, TRBD1, has no DNA check behind it. TRBV21-1 is classified as a pseudogene. This CDR3 region has 16 residues. The CDR3: CASSKVGRQSSQPQHF. The CDR3 DNA follows: TGTGCCAGCAGCAAAGTAGGGAGACAGTCGAGTCAGCCCCAGCATTTT.